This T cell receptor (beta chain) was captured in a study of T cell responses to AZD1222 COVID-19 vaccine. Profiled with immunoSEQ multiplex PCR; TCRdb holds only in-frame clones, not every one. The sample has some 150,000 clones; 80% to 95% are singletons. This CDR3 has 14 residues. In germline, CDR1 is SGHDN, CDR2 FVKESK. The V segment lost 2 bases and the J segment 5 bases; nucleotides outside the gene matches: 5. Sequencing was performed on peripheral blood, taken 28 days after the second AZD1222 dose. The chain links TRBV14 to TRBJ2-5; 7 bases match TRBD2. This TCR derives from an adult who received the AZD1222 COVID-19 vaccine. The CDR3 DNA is TGTGCCAGCAGCCAACCTAGCGGTCGGGAGACCCAGTACTTC. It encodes CASSQPSGRETQYF.